This TCR beta chain comes out of a study of CD8 T cells in Susac syndrome. Germline V gives CDR1 DFQATT, CDR2 SNEGSKA (reference sequence). V lost 0 bases, J lost 4 bases, and 15 bases lay in between. The CDR3 totals 15 residues. Random-hexamer reverse transcription was applied to roughly 0.45 to 1 ug RNA. Amplification of TCR beta CDR3 spanned 54 Vbeta and 13 Jbeta via immunoSEQ multiplex PCR. In TCRdb, the immunoSEQ multiplex PCR reads were re-called with MiXCR into one record per CDR3 protein. The sample holds some 130,000 distinct CDR3 sequences, over 75% seen once. Control patients had untreated stable or active relapsing-remitting multiple sclerosis by revised McDonald criteria. The CD8+ and CD4+ T cells were isolated magnetically using a negative isolation approach, whereas the TEMRA cells were enriched by FACS.

The receptor comes from a human donor with multiple sclerosis. The chain uses TRBV20-1 and TRBJ1-2; TRBD1 might be the D (6 bases). Specimen: CD8+ T cells from PBMCs. CDR3 sequence reads: CSARDEQGGVYGYTF. For the CDR3, the DNA is TGCAGTGCTAGAGATGAACAGGGAGGGGTCTATGGCTACACCTTC.